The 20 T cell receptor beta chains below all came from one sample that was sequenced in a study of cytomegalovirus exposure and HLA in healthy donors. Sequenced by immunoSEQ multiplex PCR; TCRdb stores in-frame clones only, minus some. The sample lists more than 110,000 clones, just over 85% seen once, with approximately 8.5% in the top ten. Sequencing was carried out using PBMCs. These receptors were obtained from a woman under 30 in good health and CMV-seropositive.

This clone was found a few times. As DNA, the CDR3 is TGTGCCAGCAGTGACGGGTTTAGGCTGTTTTTT. Translating it yields CASSDGFRLFF. J is TRBJ1-4 and V is TRBV28; D gene ambiguous. CDR1 is MDHEN and CDR2 is SYDVKM in the germline V gene. This CDR3 has 11 residues. The V gene lost 5 bases and the J gene lost 14 bases, with 12 bases spanning the gap.

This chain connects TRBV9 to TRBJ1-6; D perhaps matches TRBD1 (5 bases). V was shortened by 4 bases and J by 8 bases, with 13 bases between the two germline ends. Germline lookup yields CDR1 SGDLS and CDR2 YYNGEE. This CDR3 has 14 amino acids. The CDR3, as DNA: TGTGCCAGCAGCTACGGGACGGGGGATTCACCCCTCCACTTT. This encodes CASSYGTGDSPLHF.

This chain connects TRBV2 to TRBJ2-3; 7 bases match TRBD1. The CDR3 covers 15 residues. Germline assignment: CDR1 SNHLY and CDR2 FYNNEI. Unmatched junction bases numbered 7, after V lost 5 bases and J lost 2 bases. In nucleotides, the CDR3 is TGTGCCAGCAGTCTACAGGGGATTTACACAGATACGCAGTATTTT. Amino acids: CASSLQGIYTDTQYF.

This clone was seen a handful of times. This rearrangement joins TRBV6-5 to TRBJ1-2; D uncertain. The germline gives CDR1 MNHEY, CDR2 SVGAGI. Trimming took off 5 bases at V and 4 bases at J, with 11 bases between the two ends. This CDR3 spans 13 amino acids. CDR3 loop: CASSERILYGYTF. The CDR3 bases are TGTGCCAGCAGTGAGAGAATCCTCTATGGCTACACCTTC.

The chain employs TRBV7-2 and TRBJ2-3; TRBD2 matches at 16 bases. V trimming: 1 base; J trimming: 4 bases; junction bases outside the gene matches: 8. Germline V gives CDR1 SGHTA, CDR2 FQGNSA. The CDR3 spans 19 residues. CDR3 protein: CASSLDPTGTSGGADTQYF. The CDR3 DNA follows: TGTGCCAGCAGCTTAGACCCGACTGGGACTAGCGGGGGGGCAGATACGCAGTATTTT.

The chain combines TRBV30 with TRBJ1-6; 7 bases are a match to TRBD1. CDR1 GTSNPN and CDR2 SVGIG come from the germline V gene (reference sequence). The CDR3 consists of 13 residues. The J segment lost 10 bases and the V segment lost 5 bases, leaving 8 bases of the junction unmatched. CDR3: CAWEHQGGSPLHF. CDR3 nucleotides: TGTGCCTGGGAACATCAGGGGGGATCACCCCTCCACTTT.

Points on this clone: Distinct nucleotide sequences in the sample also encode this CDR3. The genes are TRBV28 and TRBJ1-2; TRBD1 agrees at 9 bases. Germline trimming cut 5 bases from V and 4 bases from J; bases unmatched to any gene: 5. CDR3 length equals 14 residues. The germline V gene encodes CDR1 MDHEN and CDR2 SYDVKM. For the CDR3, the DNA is TGTGCCAGCAGTCCCGGGACAGGGATCTATGGCTACACCTTC. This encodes CASSPGTGIYGYTF.

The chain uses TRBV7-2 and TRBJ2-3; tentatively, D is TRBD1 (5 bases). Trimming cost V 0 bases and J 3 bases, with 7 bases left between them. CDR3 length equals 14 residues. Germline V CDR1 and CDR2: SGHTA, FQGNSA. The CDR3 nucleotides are TGTGCCAGCAGCTTAGCCAGGGTGACAGATACGCAGTATTTT. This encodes CASSLARVTDTQYF.

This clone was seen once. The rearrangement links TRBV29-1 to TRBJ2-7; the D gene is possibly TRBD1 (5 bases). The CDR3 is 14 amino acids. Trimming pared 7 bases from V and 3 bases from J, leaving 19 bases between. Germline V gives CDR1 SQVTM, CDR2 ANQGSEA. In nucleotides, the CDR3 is TGCAGCGCCGCTGTGGGGCAGGGATACTACGAGCAGTACTTC. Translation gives CSAAVGQGYYEQYF.

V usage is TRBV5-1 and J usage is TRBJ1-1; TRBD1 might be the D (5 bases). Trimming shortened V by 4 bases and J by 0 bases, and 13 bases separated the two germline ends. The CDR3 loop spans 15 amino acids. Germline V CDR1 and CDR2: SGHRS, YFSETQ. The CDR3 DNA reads TGCGCCAGCAGCCCTATGACAGTTATGAACACTGAAGCTTTCTTT. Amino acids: CASSPMTVMNTEAFF.

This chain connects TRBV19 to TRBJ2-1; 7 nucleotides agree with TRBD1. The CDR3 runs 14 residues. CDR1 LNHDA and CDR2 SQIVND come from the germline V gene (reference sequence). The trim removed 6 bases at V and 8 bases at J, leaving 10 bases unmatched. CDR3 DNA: TGTGCCAGTAGGAAAAAGACAGGGTACCATGAGCAGTTCTTC. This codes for CASRKKTGYHEQFF.

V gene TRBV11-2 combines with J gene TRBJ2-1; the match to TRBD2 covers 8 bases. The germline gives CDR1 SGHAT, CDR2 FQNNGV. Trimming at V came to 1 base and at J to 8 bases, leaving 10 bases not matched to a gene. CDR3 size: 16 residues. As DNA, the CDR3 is TGTGCCAGCAGCTTAGGTATTAGCGGGATTTGGGATGAGCAGTTCTTC. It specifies CASSLGISGIWDEQFF.

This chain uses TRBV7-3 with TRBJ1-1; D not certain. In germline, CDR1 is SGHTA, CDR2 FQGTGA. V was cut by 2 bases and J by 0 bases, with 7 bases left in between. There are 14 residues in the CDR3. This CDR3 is CASSLEHLNTEAFF. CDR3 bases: TGTGCCAGCAGCTTAGAGCACCTGAACACTGAAGCTTTCTTT.

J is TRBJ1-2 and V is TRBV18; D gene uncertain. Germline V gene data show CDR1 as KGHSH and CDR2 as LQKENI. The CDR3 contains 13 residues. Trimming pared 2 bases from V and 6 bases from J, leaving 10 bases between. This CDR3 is CASSPYESDGYTF. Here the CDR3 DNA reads TGTGCCAGCTCACCATATGAATCAGATGGCTACACCTTC.

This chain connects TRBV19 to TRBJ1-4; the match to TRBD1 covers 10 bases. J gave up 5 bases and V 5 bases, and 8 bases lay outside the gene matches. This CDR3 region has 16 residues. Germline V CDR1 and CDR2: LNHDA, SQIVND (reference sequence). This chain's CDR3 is CASSPHRDRGNEKLFF. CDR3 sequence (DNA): TGTGCCAGTAGTCCCCACCGGGACAGGGGAAATGAAAAACTGTTTTTT. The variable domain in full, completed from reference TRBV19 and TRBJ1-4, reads DGGITQSPKYLFRKEGQNVTLSCEQNLNHDAMYWYRQDPGQGLRLIYYSQIVNDFQKGDIAEGYSVSREKKESFPLTVTSAQKNPTAFYLCASSPHRDRGNEKLFFGSGTQLSVL.

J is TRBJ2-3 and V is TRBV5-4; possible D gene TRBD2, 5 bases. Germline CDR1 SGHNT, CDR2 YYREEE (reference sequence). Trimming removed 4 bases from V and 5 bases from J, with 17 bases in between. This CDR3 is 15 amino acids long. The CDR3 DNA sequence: TGTGCCAGCAGCCCCAGCGGAAGTCTGTTAGATACGCAGTATTTT. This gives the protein CASSPSGSLLDTQYF. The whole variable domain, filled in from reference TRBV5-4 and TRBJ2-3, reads ETGVTQSPTHLIKTRGQQVTLRCSSQSGHNTVSWYQQALGQGPQFIFQYYREEENGRGNFPPRFSGLQFPNYSSELNVNALELDDSALYLCASSPSGSLLDTQYFGPGTRLTVL.

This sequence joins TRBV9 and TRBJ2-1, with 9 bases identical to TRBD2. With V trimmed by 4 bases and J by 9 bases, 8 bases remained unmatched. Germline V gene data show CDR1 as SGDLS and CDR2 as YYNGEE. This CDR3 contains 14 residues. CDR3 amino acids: CASSSSGNVAEQFF. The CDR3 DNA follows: TGTGCCAGCAGCTCTAGCGGGAACGTGGCTGAGCAGTTCTTC.

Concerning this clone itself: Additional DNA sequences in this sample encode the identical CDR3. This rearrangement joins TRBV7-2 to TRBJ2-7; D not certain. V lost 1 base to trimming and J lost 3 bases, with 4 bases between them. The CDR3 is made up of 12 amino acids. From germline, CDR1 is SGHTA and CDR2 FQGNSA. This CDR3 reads CASSLGSYEQYF. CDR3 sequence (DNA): TGTGCCAGCAGCTTAGGGAGCTACGAGCAGTACTTC.

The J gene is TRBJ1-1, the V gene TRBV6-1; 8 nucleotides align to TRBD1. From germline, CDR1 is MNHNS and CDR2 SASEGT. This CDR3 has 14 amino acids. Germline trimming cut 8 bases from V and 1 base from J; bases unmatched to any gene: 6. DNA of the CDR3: TGTGCCAGCGGCGAAGGACAGGGGAACACTGAAGCTTTCTTT. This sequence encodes CASGEGQGNTEAFF.

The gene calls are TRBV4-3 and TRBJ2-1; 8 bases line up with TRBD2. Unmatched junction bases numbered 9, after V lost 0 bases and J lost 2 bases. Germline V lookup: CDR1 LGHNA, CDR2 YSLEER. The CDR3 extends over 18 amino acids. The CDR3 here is CASSQEGQRGWTYNEQFF. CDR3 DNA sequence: TGCGCCAGCAGCCAAGAGGGTCAGCGGGGGTGGACCTACAATGAGCAGTTCTTC.